This TCR beta chain was documented in a study of shared clonotypes between healthy human individuals. Study-level points and caveats: Having only a few donors restricted how much genetic and exposure-history diversity was captured.

The CDR3 is 14 residues long. In germline, CDR1 is MNHEY, CDR2 SMNVEV (reference sequence). The J segment lost 4 bases and the V segment lost 6 bases, leaving 8 bases of the junction unmatched. Method: immunoSEQ multiplex PCR; TCRdb's copy keeps in-frame clones and lacks some. The sample holds 760,000 or so clones, approximately 96% seen once. Naive CD8 populations comprised CD45RO-negative cells positively selected for CCR7, excluding terminally differentiated effector memory CD45RA+ cells. Donors included only healthy HIV-negative adults lacking recent acute infections or vaccinations. Note on this clone: Its antigen is unidentified.

Specimen: naive CD8+ T cells sorted from blood. The clonotype was recovered from a man aged 30-40 years in good health. The V and J genes are TRBV27 and TRBJ2-7; 8 bases are a match to TRBD2. In DNA, the CDR3 is TGTGCCAGCAGCCCGAGCGGGAGATGGTACGAGCAGTACTTC. Its translation is CASSPSGRWYEQYF.